The subject of this entry is one T cell receptor (beta chain). Its antigen is still unknown. Base-call qualities are not available, and no considerably larger clone is one nucleotide away. The sample comes from a study of shared clonotypes between healthy human individuals (dated by TCRdb to the early 2020s). For context, the study as a whole: A few men and a couple of women, aged 18 to 49 years, made up the cohort. Per donor, three plates each were used for CD4 naive and CD4 memory, two for CD8 naive, and one for CD8 memory. To estimate repertoire size and how much clonotypes are shared between individuals, the study performed deep sequencing of blood TCR repertoires from five healthy adults. Libraries were prepared and TCR repertoires were sequenced by different laboratories using diverse techniques, in order to increase sequencing depth and limit assay-specific biases. Leukapheresis yielded between about 0.85 and 9 billion PBMCs per donor. Study-level results and caveats: Sampling was restricted to blood, and TCR repertoires in tissues likely differ from the TCR repertoires found in blood. Clonotypes shared by all four sorted-subset donors showed higher generation probabilities than non-shared clonotypes. Pairwise subsampling led to the expectation that sequencing depth would affect the degree of clonotype sharing among donors. Naive subsets generally had larger estimated clonotype richness than memory subsets. Because the study included a small number of donors, the genetic and exposure-history diversity represented was limited. Even with the large sequencing depth, rarefaction of the sorted-subset datasets indicated that sequencing was incomplete. When several donors were compared, the shared fraction of clonotypes was approximately 5% for naive CD4, about 4% for naive CD8, 2% to 2.5% for memory CD4, and 0.35% to 0.5% for memory CD8.

Donors were healthy HIV-negative adults with no recently reported acute infections or vaccinations. Every donor was a Caucasian adult living in Nashville, Tennessee, USA. CD4+ T cells were enriched through magnetic negative selection, after which naive cells were positively selected on CD45RA and the remaining negative fraction served as the memory subset. Blood was collected by leukapheresis, and PBMCs were isolated by Ficoll-Histopaque density gradient centrifugation and then cryopreserved in liquid nitrogen vapor phase. Analytical flow cytometry was used to check the purity and quantity of each magnetically sorted T cell population. Each sorted fraction had its genomic DNA isolated and then quantified by UV absorbance on a Nanodrop 2000c. Using the deep immunoSEQ assay, TCR CDR3 regions were amplified from genomic DNA by multiplex PCR. Extracted genomic DNA from each cell subset was distributed evenly across all wells of several immunoSEQ 96-well plates, and each plate was treated as a replicate. For sorted subsets, approximately 0.2 ug of genomic DNA, equivalent to roughly 33,000 T cell genomes, went into each replicate PCR. Purified libraries were quantified with a Qubit 3.0 fluorometer, sized on a Bioanalyzer 2100, and re-quantified with the KAPA Library Quantification kit. A separate single-read 150-cycle Illumina NextSeq 550 flow cell was used to sequence each immunoSEQ 96-well plate. Processing in the source paper ran as follows. The immunoSEQ output contained only junctional sequences without quality scores, so filtering could not match that applied to full-length reads. Sequences were annotated with PyIR, a Python wrapper for IgBLAST v1.9, and V/J genes and CDR3 were assigned using IMGT germline references. Reads were filtered out if the reads had weak V/J assignments (E-value above 1e-6), no CDR3, stop codons, out-of-frame junctions, or ambiguous translated residues. A V3J clonotype was defined by an identical inferred V gene, J gene, and CDR3 amino acid sequence. Percentage overlap between repertoires was computed as shared unique clonotypes divided by the size of the smaller repertoire. Three approaches were used to assess repertoire richness: RTK rarefaction, the Chao1 estimator, and Recon v2.1 estimates of unobserved clonotypes. OLGA was used to compute generation probabilities for all TCRbeta clonotypes that the gDNA method yielded from a handful of donors. The immuneACCESS repertoire file appears here via TCRdb, limited to in-frame rearrangements. These files lack a portion of the clones; in checked studies, under half of the deficit traces to unresolved V genes, and the cause of the others is not known. V and J calls and clone size are as listed in that table; D and trimming were resolved from the DNA. The sample table lists a few million clones, around nine tenths of them with a count of one. 0.14% of the sample is taken by the ten largest.

V gives up 0 bases and J gives up 1 base, and the segment between their germline ends measures 13 bases. The CDR3 starts with the cysteine, ends with the phenylalanine, and has 17 residues. Of all the DNA, just the CDR3 is kept, 51 bases in frame from base 1. The CDR1 and CDR2 encoded by the germline V gene are WSHSY and SAAADI. This receptor chain uses TRBV10-2 and TRBJ2-4; perhaps TRBD1 is the D gene, with 6 bases matching. This clonotype originated in a man younger than 30 in good health. The material sequenced was naive CD4+ T cells sorted from blood. This sample's cell subset or site label indicates: CD45RA+ positively selected. The DNA is as follows: TGCGCCAGCAGTGAGTCTGGCAGGGGATATGCCAAAAACATTCAGTACTTC. Its protein product is CASSESGRGYAKNIQYF.